This T cell receptor (beta chain) is drawn from a study of shared clonotypes between healthy human individuals. On the study more broadly: Sampling drew on donors who were a couple of women and a few men aged 18 to 49.

Findings and limits, study-wide: Shared clonotypes: roughly 4.5% naive CD4, around 3.7% naive CD8, 2.3% memory CD4, around 0.4% memory CD8.

Positively selected for CCR7, the CD45RO-negative cells used as naive CD8 cells excluded terminally differentiated effector memory CD45RA+ cells. Comment on this clone: The antigen remains unidentified.

Investigators spread the genomic DNA of each subset evenly over several immunoSEQ plates. Clones were sequenced by immunoSEQ multiplex PCR, and TCRdb holds only the in-frame ones, with some missing. The repertoire consists of nearly 2 million clones, with over 85% occurring once and the leading ten covering 1.2%. The specimen was naive CD8+ T cells sorted from blood. This TCR came from a man aged 18 to 35 in good health.

The DNA for the CDR3 is TGTGCCAGCAGTTTACAGGGGTGGAATTCACCCCTCCACTTT. Translating gives CASSLQGWNSPLHF. The rearrangement links TRBV28 to TRBJ1-6; TRBD1 is a possible D gene (6 bases). CDR3 size: 14 residues. V was cut by 2 bases and J by 7 bases, with 9 bases left in between. Germline-derived CDR1 and CDR2 are MDHEN and SYDVKM.